This TCR beta chain was recorded in a study of cytomegalovirus exposure and HLA in healthy donors. Regarding this clone: Its antigen remains unidentified.

Unmatched junction bases numbered 3, after V lost 3 bases and J lost 11 bases. CDR3 length: 12 residues. In germline, CDR1 is SGHTA, CDR2 FQGNSA. General study results and limits: Confirmation in vitro established that a few CMV-associated chains were specific for CMV antigens.

Researchers ran the PCR with 60 Vbeta and 13 Jbeta primers. Sequenced by immunoSEQ multiplex PCR; TCRdb stores in-frame clones only, minus some. The table has approximately 150,000 clones, about 80% seen once. The chain joins TRBV7-2 to TRBJ2-1; 8 bases map to TRBD2. This receptor was obtained from a man in his forties in good health and CMV-seronegative. The source material was PBMCs. DNA for the CDR3: TGTGCCAGCAGCTTTGTAGCGGGAAAGCAGTTCTTC. Its translation: CASSFVAGKQFF.